This T cell receptor (beta chain) is from a study of molecular identifiers for immune sequencing clone quantification. Study-wide background: In replicates, RNA taken from roughly 20,000 or 100,000 naive CD8 cells was divided five ways, and four portions underwent sequencing.

Sorted cell numbers of roughly 19,000 to 1,000,000, with 10%, 30% or 50% RNA, served as input for naive CD8 libraries. Per germline, CDR1 SGHRS and CDR2 YFSETQ. The ends lost 5 bases at V and 4 bases at J; junction bases unmatched: 5. The CDR3 is 14 residues long. Methods described previously were used for bulk TCR libraries, and listed TCR primers were applied. TCRdb itself ran the PCR reads through MiXCR, one entry per CDR3 protein. Of some 66,000 distinct CDR3 sequences in the sample, 19% were seen once. This clonotype was seen only a few times. One base away lies a much larger clone, so this may be a sequencing read error.

The sample taken for sequencing was naive CD8+ T cells from blood, with Jurkat cell RNA spiked in. Subset: FACS-sorted CD8+CD4-CCR7+CD45RA+ naive T cells. The chain combines TRBV5-1 with TRBJ1-2, with 10 bases lining up with TRBD1. The source of this sequence is a human donor in good health. Some libraries in this study had Jurkat cell RNA spiked in. CDR3 sequence (DNA): TGCGCCAGCAGTTGGACAGGGGGAGGCTATGGCTACACCTTC. Its translation: CASSWTGGGYGYTF.